The 6 T cell receptor beta chains below all came from one sample that was sequenced in a study of T cell responses to AZD1222 COVID-19 vaccine. Produced via immunoSEQ multiplex PCR; TCRdb's table is partial and in-frame only. The sample lists some 100,000 clones, roughly 90% occurring once. The sample was peripheral blood, taken on day 0 of AZD1222 vaccination. These receptors all come from an adult in good health.

V and J are TRBV7-8 and TRBJ1-2; 7 positions match TRBD1. The germline V gene has CDR1 SGHVS and CDR2 FQNEAQ. V gave up 4 bases and J gave up 6 bases; unmatched junction bases: 11. The length of the CDR3 is 15 residues. In nucleotides, the CDR3 is TGTGCCAGCAGCTCAATGGCAGGGGGTATGCATGGCTACACCTTC. Amino acid sequence: CASSSMAGGMHGYTF.

This clone has only one observation. The chain carries TRBV4-3 and TRBJ2-2; D unclear. The CDR3 is 14 residues long. Trimming took off 1 base at V and 3 bases at J, with 6 bases between the two ends. Germline V CDR1 and CDR2: LGHNA, YSLEER. CDR3 sequence (DNA): TGCGCCAGCAGCCAAGGGGTAGACACCGGGGAGCTGTTTTTT. Its translation: CASSQGVDTGELFF.

The chain couples TRBV4-1 to TRBJ1-5; D is unresolved. The V gene's germline CDR1 is MGHRA and CDR2 YSYEKL. The CDR3 has 15 residues. The V gene lost 1 base and the J gene lost 5 bases, with 12 bases spanning the gap. This CDR3 is CASSQGRFRDQPQHF. The CDR3 DNA sequence: TGCGCCAGCAGCCAAGGACGGTTTCGCGATCAGCCCCAGCATTTT.

This chain joins TRBV7-9 and TRBJ1-5, with 8 bases lining up with TRBD1. V shed 5 bases and J 4 bases; nucleotides not matched to a gene: 7. CDR1 is SEHNR, CDR2 FQNEAQ, per germline (reference sequence). CDR3 length: 15 residues. DNA of the CDR3: TGTGCCAGCAGCCCCGGGACAGGCCAGAATCAGCCCCAGCATTTT. This codes for CASSPGTGQNQPQHF.

This clone was seen once. J is TRBJ2-7 and V is TRBV19; 10 bases match TRBD2. V dropped 0 bases and J dropped 3; count of bases not matched to a gene: 8. CDR3 size: 17 residues. Germline assignment: CDR1 LNHDA and CDR2 SQIVND (reference sequence). CDR3 sequence (DNA): TGTGCCAGTAGTATAGAGGTATCTAGCGGGGGCTTCTACGAGCAGTACTTC. It yields the protein CASSIEVSSGGFYEQYF.

The chain employs TRBV5-6 and TRBJ1-1; D uncertain. Germline assignment: CDR1 SGHDT and CDR2 YYEEEE. The V end was cut by 3 bases, the J end by 2 bases, with 17 bases between. The CDR3 runs to 16 residues. For the CDR3, the DNA is TGTGCCAGCAGCTGGTGGACGGGTAGGGCAAACACTGAAGCTTTCTTT. It codes for CASSWWTGRANTEAFF.